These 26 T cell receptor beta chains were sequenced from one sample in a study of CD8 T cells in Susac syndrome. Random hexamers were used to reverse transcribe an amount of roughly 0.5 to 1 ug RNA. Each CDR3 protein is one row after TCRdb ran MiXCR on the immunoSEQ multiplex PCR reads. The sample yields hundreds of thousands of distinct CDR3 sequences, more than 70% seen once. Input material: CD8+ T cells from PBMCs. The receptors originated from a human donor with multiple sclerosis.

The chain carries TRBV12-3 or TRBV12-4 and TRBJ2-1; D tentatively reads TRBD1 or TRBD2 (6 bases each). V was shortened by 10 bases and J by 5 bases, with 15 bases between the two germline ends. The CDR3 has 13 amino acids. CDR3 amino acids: CAIIGGPHNEQFF. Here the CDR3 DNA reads TGTGCCATCATAGGGGGGCCCCACAATGAGCAGTTCTTC.

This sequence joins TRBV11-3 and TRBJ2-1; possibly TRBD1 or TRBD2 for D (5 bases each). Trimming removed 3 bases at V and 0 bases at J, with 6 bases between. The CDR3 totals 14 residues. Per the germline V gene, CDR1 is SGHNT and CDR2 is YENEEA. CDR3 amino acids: CASSLGVSYNEQFF. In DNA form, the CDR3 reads TGTGCCAGCAGCTTGGGGGTCTCCTACAATGAGCAGTTCTTC.

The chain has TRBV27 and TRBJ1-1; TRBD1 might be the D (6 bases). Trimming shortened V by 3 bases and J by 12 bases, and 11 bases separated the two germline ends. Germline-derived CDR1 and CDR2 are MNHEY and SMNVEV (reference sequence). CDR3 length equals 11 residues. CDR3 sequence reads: CASSFGGRTFF. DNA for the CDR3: TGTGCCAGCAGTTTTGGGGGGCGGACTTTCTTT.

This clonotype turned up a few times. Here the CDR3 DNA reads TGTGCCAGCAGCCCCGTGTCAGGGTCCGGTTTCTCCTACGAGCAGTACTTC. Translated, it gives CASSPVSGSGFSYEQYF. This chain connects TRBV7-9 to TRBJ2-7; possibly TRBD1 for D (5 bases). Deletions cut 5 bases from V and 0 bases from J, with 20 bases between. Looked up from germline, CDR1 is SEHNR and CDR2 is FQNEAQ (reference sequence). The CDR3 sequence is 17 residues long.

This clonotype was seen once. The chain's CDR3 is CAWTVETGEETQYF. The CDR3 nucleotides read TGTGCCTGGACCGTAGAGACAGGTGAAGAGACCCAGTACTTC. This rearrangement joins TRBV30 to TRBJ2-5, with D tentatively TRBD1 (6 bases). Looked up from germline, CDR1 is GTSNPN and CDR2 is SVGIG (reference sequence). Trimming removed 4 bases from V and 3 bases from J, with 15 bases in between. The CDR3 runs 14 residues.

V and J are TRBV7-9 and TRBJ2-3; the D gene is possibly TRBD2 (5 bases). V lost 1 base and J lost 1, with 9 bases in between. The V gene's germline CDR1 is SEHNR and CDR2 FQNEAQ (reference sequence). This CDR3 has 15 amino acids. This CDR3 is CASSLGTEGTDTQYF. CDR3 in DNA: TGTGCCAGCAGCTTAGGGACGGAGGGCACAGATACGCAGTATTTT.

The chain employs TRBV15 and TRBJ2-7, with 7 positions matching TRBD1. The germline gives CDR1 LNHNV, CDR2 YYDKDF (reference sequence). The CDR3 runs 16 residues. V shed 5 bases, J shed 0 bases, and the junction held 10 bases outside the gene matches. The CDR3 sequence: CATSSQIQGSSYEQYF. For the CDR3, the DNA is TGTGCCACCAGCTCCCAAATACAGGGGAGCTCCTACGAGCAGTACTTC.

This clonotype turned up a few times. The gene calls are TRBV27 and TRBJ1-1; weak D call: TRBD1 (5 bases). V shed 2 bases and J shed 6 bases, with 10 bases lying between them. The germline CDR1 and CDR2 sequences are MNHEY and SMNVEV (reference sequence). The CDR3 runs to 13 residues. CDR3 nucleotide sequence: TGTGCCAGCAGTTTAGGGGGTTACGCTGAAGCTTTCTTT. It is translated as CASSLGGYAEAFF.

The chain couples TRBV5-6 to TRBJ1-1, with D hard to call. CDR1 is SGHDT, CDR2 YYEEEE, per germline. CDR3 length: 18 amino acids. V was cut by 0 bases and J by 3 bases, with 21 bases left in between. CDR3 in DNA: TGTGCCAGCAGCTTGGACCTCCACTTCGAGGGCAACTACACTGAAGCTTTCTTT. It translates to CASSLDLHFEGNYTEAFF. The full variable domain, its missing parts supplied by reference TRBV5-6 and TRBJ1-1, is DAGVTQSPTHLIKTRGQQVTLRCSPKSGHDTVSWYQQALGQGPQFIFQYYEEEERQRGNFPDRFSGHQFPNYSSELNVNALLLGDSALYLCASSLDLHFEGNYTEAFFGQGTRLTVV.

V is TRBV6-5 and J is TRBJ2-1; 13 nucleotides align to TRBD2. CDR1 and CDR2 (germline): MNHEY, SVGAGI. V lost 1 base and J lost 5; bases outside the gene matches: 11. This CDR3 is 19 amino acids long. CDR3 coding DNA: TGTGCCAGCAGTTACTGGCCAGTTGGGACTAGCGGGATTAACAATGAGCAGTTCTTC. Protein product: CASSYWPVGTSGINNEQFF.

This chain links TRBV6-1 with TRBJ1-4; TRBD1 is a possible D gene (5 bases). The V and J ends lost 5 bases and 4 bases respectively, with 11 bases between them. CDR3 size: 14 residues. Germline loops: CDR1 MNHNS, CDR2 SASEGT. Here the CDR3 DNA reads TGTGCCAGCAGTCCGGACACAATTAATGAAAAACTGTTTTTT. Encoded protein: CASSPDTINEKLFF.

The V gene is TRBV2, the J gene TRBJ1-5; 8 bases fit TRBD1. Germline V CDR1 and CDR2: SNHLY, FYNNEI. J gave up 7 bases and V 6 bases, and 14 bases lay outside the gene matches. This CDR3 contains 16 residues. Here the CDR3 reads CASSGTSGGPGQPQHF. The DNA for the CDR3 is TGTGCCAGCAGCGGAACCTCAGGGGGCCCGGGGCAGCCCCAGCATTTT.

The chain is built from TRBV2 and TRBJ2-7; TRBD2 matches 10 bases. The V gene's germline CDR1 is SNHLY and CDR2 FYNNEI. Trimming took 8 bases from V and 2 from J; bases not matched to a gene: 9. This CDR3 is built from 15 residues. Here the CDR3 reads CASLELAGYTYEQYF. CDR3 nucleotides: TGTGCCAGCCTCGAACTAGCGGGGTACACCTACGAGCAGTACTTC.

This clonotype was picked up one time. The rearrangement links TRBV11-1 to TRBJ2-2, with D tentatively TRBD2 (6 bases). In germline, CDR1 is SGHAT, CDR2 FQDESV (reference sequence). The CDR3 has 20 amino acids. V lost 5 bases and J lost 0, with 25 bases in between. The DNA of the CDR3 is TGTGCCAGCAGCCTCACCCTAAGGCGGGGACCTGAAGCGAACACCGGGGAGCTGTTTTTT. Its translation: CASSLTLRRGPEANTGELFF.

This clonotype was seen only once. The CDR3 here is CASNNPLGSGELFF. The DNA for the CDR3 is TGTGCCAGCAACAACCCGCTGGGTTCCGGGGAGCTGTTTTTT. The V call is TRBV2, the J call TRBJ2-2; no clear D gene. CDR1 SNHLY and CDR2 FYNNEI come from the germline V gene. The CDR3 is 14 amino acids. The V end was cut by 7 bases, the J end by 6 bases, with 15 bases between.

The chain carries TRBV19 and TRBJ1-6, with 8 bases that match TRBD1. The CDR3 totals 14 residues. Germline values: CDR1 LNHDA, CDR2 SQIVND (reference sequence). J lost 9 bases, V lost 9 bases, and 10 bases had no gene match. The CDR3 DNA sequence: TGTGCCAGCCAAGACAGGGGTGGTGGTTCACCCCTCCACTTT. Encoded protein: CASQDRGGGSPLHF.

CDR3 region: CASSEEGTGATNEKLFF. The DNA of the CDR3 is TGTGCCAGCAGTGAAGAAGGGACAGGCGCAACTAATGAAAAACTGTTTTTT. The rearrangement joins TRBV6-1 to TRBJ1-4, with 8 bases matching TRBD1. Unmatched junction bases numbered 4, after V lost 1 base and J lost 0 bases. This CDR3 region has 17 residues. Germline-derived CDR1 and CDR2 are MNHNS and SASEGT.

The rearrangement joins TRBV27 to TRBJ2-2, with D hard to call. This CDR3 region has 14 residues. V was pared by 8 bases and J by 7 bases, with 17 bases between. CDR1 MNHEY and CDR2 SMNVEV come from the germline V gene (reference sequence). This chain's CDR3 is CASQTHSWFGELFF. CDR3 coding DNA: TGTGCCAGCCAAACCCACAGTTGGTTCGGGGAGCTGTTTTTT.

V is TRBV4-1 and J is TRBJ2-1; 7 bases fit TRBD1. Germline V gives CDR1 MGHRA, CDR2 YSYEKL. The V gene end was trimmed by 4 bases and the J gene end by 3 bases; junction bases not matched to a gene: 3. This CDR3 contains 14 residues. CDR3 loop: CASSLGQDYNEQFF. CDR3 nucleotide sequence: TGCGCCAGCAGCCTAGGACAGGACTACAATGAGCAGTTCTTC.

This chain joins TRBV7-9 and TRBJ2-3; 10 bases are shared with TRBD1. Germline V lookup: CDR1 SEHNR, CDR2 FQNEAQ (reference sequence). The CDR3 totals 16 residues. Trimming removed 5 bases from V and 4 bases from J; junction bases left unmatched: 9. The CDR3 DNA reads TGTGCCAGCAGCCCGAGGGACAGGGGAGGAGCAGATACGCAGTATTTT. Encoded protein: CASSPRDRGGADTQYF.

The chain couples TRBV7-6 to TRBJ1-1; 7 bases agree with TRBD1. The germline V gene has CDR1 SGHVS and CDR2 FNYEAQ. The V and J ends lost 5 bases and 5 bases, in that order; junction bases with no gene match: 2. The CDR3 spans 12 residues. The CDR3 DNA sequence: TGTGCCAGCAGCAACAGGGGAACTGAAGCTTTCTTT. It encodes CASSNRGTEAFF.

The CDR3 sequence is CASSYPDRWRSHYGYTF. The CDR3 coding sequence is TGTGCCAGCAGTTACCCGGACAGGTGGAGGAGCCACTATGGCTACACCTTC. The genes are TRBV6-5 and TRBJ1-2, with 7 bases fitting TRBD1. Germline V lookup: CDR1 MNHEY, CDR2 SVGAGI. This CDR3 region has 17 residues. V was clipped by 2 bases and J by 3 bases; unmatched bases: 12.

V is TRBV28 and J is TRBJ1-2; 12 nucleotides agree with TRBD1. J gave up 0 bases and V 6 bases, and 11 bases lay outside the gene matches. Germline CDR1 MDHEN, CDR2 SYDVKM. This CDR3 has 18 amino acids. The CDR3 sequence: CASRTPGQGARANYGYTF. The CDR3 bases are TGTGCCAGCAGAACCCCGGGACAGGGGGCTAGGGCTAACTATGGCTACACCTTC.

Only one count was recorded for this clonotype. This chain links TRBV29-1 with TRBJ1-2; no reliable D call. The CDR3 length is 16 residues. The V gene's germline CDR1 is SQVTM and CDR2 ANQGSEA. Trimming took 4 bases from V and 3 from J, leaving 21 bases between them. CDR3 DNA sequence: TGCAGCGTTGTAGAACGAGGCCTCCCCCCCTACTATGGCTACACCTTC. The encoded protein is CSVVERGLPPYYGYTF.

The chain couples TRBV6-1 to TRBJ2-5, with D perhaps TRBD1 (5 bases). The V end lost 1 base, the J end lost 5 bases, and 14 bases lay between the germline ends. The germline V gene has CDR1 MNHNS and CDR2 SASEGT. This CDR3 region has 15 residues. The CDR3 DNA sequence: TGTGCCAGCAGTGAAGTTAAGGGGCCCCCGGAGACCCAGTACTTC. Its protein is CASSEVKGPPETQYF.

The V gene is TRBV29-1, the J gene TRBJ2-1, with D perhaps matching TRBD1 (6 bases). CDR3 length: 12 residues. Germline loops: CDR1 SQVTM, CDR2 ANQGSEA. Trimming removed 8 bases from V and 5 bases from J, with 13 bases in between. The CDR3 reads CSFNRAHNEQFF. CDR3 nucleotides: TGCAGCTTCAACAGGGCCCACAATGAGCAGTTCTTC.